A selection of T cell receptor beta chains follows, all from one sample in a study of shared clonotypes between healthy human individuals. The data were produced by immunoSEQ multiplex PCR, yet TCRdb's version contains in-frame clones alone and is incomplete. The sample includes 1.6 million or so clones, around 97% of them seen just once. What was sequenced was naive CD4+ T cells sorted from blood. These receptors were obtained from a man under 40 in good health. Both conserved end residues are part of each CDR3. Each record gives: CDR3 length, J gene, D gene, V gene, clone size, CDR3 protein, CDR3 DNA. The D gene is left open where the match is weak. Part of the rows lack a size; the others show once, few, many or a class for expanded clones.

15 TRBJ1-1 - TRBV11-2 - CASSLAGHRGTEAFF TGTGCCAGCAGCTTAGCTGGCCATCGGGGCACTGAAGCTTTCTTT
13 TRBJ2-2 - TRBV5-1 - CATTSRSTGELFF TGCGCCACGACTAGTAGGTCCACCGGGGAGCTGTTTTTT
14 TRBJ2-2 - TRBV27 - CASSFRGYGGELFF TGTGCCAGCAGTTTTAGGGGGTACGGCGGGGAGCTGTTTTTT
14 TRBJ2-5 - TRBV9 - CASSASAREETQYF TGTGCCAGCAGCGCCTCAGCCCGGGAAGAGACCCAGTACTTC
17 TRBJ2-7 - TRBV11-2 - CASSPRSLPRKIHEQYF TGTGCCAGCAGCCCACGCTCTCTACCAAGGAAGATCCACGAGCAGTACTTC
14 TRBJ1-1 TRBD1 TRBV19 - CASSRDRAYTEAFF TGTGCCAGTAGTCGGGACAGGGCCTACACTGAAGCTTTCTTT
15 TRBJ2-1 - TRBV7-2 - CASSLGGNSYNEQFF TGTGCCAGCAGCTTAGGCGGTAACTCCTACAATGAGCAGTTCTTC
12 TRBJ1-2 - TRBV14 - CASSQVPYGYTF TGTGCCAGCAGCCAAGTACCCTATGGCTACACCTTC
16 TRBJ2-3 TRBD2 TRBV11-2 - CASSLIGGEGTDTQYF TGTGCCAGCAGCTTAATCGGGGGGGAAGGCACAGATACGCAGTATTTT
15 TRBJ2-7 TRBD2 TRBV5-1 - CASSSLAGDIYEQYF TGCGCCAGCAGCTCCCTAGCGGGAGATATCTACGAGCAGTACTTC
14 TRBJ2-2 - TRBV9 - CASSVESVAGELFF TGTGCCAGCAGCGTAGAAAGCGTTGCCGGGGAGCTGTTTTTT
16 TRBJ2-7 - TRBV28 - CASSPRQGLYSYEQYF TGTGCCAGCAGTCCCCGACAGGGACTCTACTCCTACGAGCAGTACTTC
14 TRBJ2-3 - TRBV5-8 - CASSLGPTEDTQYF TGTGCCAGCAGCTTGGGGCCTACAGAGGATACGCAGTATTTT
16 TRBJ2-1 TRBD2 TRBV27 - CASRRASGNQVNEQFF TGTGCCAGCAGGAGGGCTAGCGGGAACCAGGTAAATGAGCAGTTCTTC
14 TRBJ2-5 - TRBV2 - CASIGTGMGGTQYF TGTGCCAGCATAGGAACAGGGATGGGGGGGACCCAGTACTTC
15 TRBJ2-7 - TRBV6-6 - CASSLRGPTQDEQYF TGTGCCAGCAGTTTAAGAGGGCCTACCCAGGACGAGCAGTACTTC
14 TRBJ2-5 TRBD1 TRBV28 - CASSFRGLMETQYF TGTGCCAGCAGTTTTAGGGGGCTGATGGAGACCCAGTACTTC
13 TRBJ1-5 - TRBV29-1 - CSVRVTSNQPQHF TGCAGCGTCAGAGTTACTAGCAATCAGCCCCAGCATTTT
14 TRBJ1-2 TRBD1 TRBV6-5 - CASRRDRGIYGYTF TGTGCCAGCAGACGGGACAGGGGCATCTATGGCTACACCTTC
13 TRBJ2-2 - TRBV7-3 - CASSTPAVGELFF TGTGCCAGCAGCACGCCGGCGGTGGGGGAGCTGTTTTTT
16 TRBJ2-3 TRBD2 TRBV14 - CASSQGPSGISDTQYF TGTGCCAGCAGCCAAGGTCCTAGCGGGATTTCGGATACGCAGTATTTT
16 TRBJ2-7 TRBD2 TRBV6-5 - CASSFRTSGTHYEQYF TGTGCCAGCAGTTTTCGGACTAGCGGGACCCACTACGAGCAGTACTTC
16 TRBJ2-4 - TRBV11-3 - CASSLMGVWAKNIQYF TGTGCCAGCAGCTTAATGGGGGTGTGGGCCAAAAACATTCAGTACTTC
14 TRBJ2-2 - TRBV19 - CASSITVITGELFF TGTGCCAGTAGTATAACAGTCATCACCGGGGAGCTGTTTTTT
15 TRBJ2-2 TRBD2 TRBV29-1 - CSVRTSGQNTGELFF TGCAGCGTTCGGACTAGCGGGCAGAACACCGGGGAGCTGTTTTTT
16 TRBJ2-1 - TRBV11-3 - CASSWEGGMGYNEQFF TGTGCCAGCAGCTGGGAAGGGGGGATGGGCTACAATGAGCAGTTCTTC
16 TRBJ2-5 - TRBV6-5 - CASSYRRRGYQETQYF TGTGCCAGCAGTTACCGGAGGAGGGGGTACCAAGAGACCCAGTACTTC
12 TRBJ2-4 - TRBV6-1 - CASSVTGSIQYF TGTGCCAGCAGTGTGACAGGCAGCATTCAGTACTTC
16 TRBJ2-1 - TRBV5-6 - CASSAVSSSSYNEQFF TGTGCCAGCAGCGCCGTGTCGTCCAGCTCCTACAATGAGCAGTTCTTC
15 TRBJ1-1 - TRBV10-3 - CAITSLFSGNTEAFF TGTGCCATCACCTCTCTGTTCTCCGGCAACACTGAAGCTTTCTTT
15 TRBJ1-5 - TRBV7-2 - CASSPTGGRRQPQHF TGTGCCAGCAGCCCGACTGGGGGGCGCCGGCAGCCCCAGCATTTT
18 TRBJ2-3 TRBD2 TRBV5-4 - CASSLRTTSGSVGDTQYF TGTGCCAGCAGCTTGCGGACGACTAGCGGGAGTGTCGGAGATACGCAGTATTTT
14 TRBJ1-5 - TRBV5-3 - CARSLDRYNQPQHF TGTGCCAGAAGCCTTGACAGATACAATCAGCCCCAGCATTTT
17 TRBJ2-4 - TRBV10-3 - CAISDPYQGLAKNIQYF TGTGCCATCAGTGACCCATACCAGGGGCTGGCCAAAAACATTCAGTACTTC
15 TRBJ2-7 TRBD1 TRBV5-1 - CASSATGTGLYEQYF TGCGCCAGCAGCGCAACCGGGACAGGGCTTTACGAGCAGTACTTC
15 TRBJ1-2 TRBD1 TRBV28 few CASSPRTGWTYGYTF TGTGCCAGCAGTCCCCGGACAGGGTGGACCTATGGCTACACCTTC
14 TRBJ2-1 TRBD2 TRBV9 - CASSASGSYNEQFF TGTGCCAGCAGCGCTAGCGGGAGCTACAATGAGCAGTTCTTC
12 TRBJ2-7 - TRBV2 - CASSLIPIWGPF TGTGCCAGCAGTCTGATACCCATTTGGGGCCCCTTC
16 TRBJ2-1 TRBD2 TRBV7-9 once CASSFTAGGGGDEQFF TGTGCCAGCAGCTTTACAGCGGGAGGGGGTGGCGATGAGCAGTTCTTC
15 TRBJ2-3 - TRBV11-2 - CASSYWGLSTDTQYF TGTGCCAGCAGCTACTGGGGGCTTAGCACAGATACGCAGTATTTT
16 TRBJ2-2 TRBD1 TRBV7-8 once CASSLSTGENTGELFF TGTGCCAGCAGCTTATCTACAGGGGAGAACACCGGGGAGCTGTTTTTT
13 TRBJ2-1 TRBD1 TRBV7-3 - CASSRGTANEQFF TGTGCCAGCAGCCGAGGGACAGCCAATGAGCAGTTCTTC
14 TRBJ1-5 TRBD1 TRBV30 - CAWSKGQGNQPQHF TGTGCCTGGAGTAAAGGACAGGGCAATCAGCCCCAGCATTTT
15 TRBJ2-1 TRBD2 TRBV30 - CAWSEGTSSYNEQFF TGTGCCTGGAGTGAAGGGACTAGCTCCTACAATGAGCAGTTCTTC
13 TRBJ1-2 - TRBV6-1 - CASSEIKLYGYTF TGTGCCAGCAGTGAAATAAAACTCTATGGCTACACCTTC
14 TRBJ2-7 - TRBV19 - CASSIGADSSEQYF TGTGCCAGTAGTATAGGGGCGGACAGTTCCGAGCAGTACTTC
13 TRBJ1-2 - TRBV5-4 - CASSLTGTGGYTF TGTGCCAGCAGCTTGACCGGCACGGGGGGCTACACCTTC
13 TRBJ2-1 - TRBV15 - CATTPDTYNEQFF TGTGCCACCACCCCGGACACATACAATGAGCAGTTCTTC
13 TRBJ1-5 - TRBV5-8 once CASSLRQVGPQHF TGTGCCAGCAGCTTGAGGCAGGTTGGGCCCCAGCATTTT
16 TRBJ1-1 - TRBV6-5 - CASSYDLRVSNTEAFF TGTGCCAGCAGTTACGACCTCAGGGTTTCGAACACTGAAGCTTTCTTT
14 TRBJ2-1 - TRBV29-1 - CSVLTGSPYNEQFF TGCAGCGTCCTAACAGGGTCACCCTACAATGAGCAGTTCTTC
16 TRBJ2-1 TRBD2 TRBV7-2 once CASSLLAGIPYNEQFF TGTGCCAGCAGCCTATTAGCGGGGATCCCCTACAATGAGCAGTTCTTC
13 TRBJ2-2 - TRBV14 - CASSPRVVGELFF TGTGCCAGCAGCCCCAGGGTTGTCGGGGAGCTGTTTTTT
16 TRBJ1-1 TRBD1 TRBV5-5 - CASSRQGEVLNTEAFF TGTGCCAGCAGCAGACAGGGGGAAGTCCTGAACACTGAAGCTTTCTTT
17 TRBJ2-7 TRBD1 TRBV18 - CASSGGQGGSLSYEQYF TGTGCCAGCTCAGGTGGACAGGGGGGCAGTCTCTCCTACGAGCAGTACTTC